These T cell receptor beta chains were read from a single sample in a study of T-cell memory formation after mild COVID-19. MiXCR, applied by TCRdb to the 5' RACE reads, yields one record per CDR3 protein. The sample lists a few hundred thousand distinct CDR3 sequences, 15% to 20% occurring once. The sample was PBMCs or a T cell subset sorted from them (not recorded which). These TCRs come from a man aged 18 to 30 who had mild COVID-19 (a few samples of this study predate the infection). Cell type and time point are not known. The CDR3 runs from the conserved cysteine through the conserved F or W. D genes are given only for firm matches. Clone size is stated in some rows and not others, as once, few, many or a class when expanded.

j_call | clone_size | cdr3_length | d_call | v_call | cdr3_nt | cdr3_aa
TRBJ1-1 | few | 16 | - | TRBV5-4 | TGTGCCAGCAGCTGGGCCGCGGAACGCAAGGGCACTGAAGCTTTCTTT | CASSWAAERKGTEAFF
TRBJ2-1 | few | 15 | TRBD2 | TRBV4-2 | TGTGCCAGCAGCCTAGCGGGGGGTCCAGGGGGTGAGCAGTTCTTC | CASSLAGGPGGEQFF
TRBJ2-6 | few | 16 | - | TRBV18 | TGTGCCAGCTCAATAGACAGACCCTCTGGGGCCAACGTCCTGACTTTC | CASSIDRPSGANVLTF
TRBJ2-2 | - | 14 | - | TRBV20-1 | TGCAGTGCCGAGTATGCAGGGTACACCGGGGAGCTGTTTTTT | CSAEYAGYTGELFF
TRBJ2-7 | many | 13 | TRBD1 | TRBV10-3 | TGTGCCAGCAGGACAGGGGATTCCTACGAGCAGTACTTC | CASRTGDSYEQYF
TRBJ2-2 | - | 15 | - | TRBV5-8 | TGTGCCAGCAGCTTGCTGGGGGACTACACCGGGGAGCTGTTTTTT | CASSLLGDYTGELFF
TRBJ1-1 | - | 16 | - | TRBV5-5 | TGTGCCAGCAGCCACCTGACGACCAACCGGAACACTGAAGCTTTCTTT | CASSHLTTNRNTEAFF
TRBJ2-3 | - | 11 | - | TRBV30 | TGTGCCTGGAGTACCCCAGATACGCAGTATTTT | CAWSTPDTQYF
TRBJ2-1 | few | 14 | - | TRBV14 | TGTGCCAGCAGCCAAGATCGCGTCTACAATGAGCAGTTCTTC | CASSQDRVYNEQFF
TRBJ1-1 | few | 16 | - | TRBV7-2 | TGTGCCAGCAGCTACCGACCATCCGGGACGGGCACTGAAGCTTTCTTT | CASSYRPSGTGTEAFF
TRBJ2-2 | few | 14 | TRBD1 | TRBV4-1 | TGCGCCAGCAGCCAGCGACAGGGAACCGGGGAGCTGTTTTTT | CASSQRQGTGELFF
TRBJ1-2 | - | 14 | - | TRBV6-5 | TGTGCCAGCAGTTACTCGAGTGTTGCCTATGGCTACACCTTC | CASSYSSVAYGYTF
TRBJ2-2 | - | 15 | TRBD2 | TRBV20-1 | TGCAGTGCTAGACTCAGCGGGGGGGCCCCCGGGGAGCTGTTTTTT | CSARLSGGAPGELFF
TRBJ2-5 | - | 15 | - | TRBV6-1 | TGTGCCAGCAGCACAGACAGAGCAGGGATAGGGACCCAGTACTTC | CASSTDRAGIGTQYF
TRBJ1-3 | - | 17 | - | TRBV19 | TGTGCCAGTAGTCCGACCGCGCTCACCGGGCCACGGGACACCATATATTTT | CASSPTALTGPRDTIYF
TRBJ2-1 | - | 15 | TRBD1 | TRBV6-5 | TGTGCCAGCACGCGTACAGGGGACTCCTACAATGAGCAGTTCTTC | CASTRTGDSYNEQFF
TRBJ2-3 | - | 15 | - | TRBV7-8 | TGTGCCAGCAGCTTAGGGCGCGTGAGCACAGATACGCAGTATTTT | CASSLGRVSTDTQYF
TRBJ1-2 | - | 13 | - | TRBV7-6 | TGTGCCAGCAGCTTAGAGCGGGGTAGAGGCTACACCTTC | CASSLERGRGYTF
TRBJ2-5 | few | 14 | - | TRBV9 | TGTGCCAGCAGCGTAGGGGGGGCTTACGAGACCCAGTACTTC | CASSVGGAYETQYF
TRBJ2-3 | few | 18 | - | TRBV4-3 | TGCGCCAGCAGCCAAGGCGGTTTCGGGGGCCACGCCACAGATACGCAGTATTTT | CASSQGGFGGHATDTQYF
TRBJ2-1 | - | 15 | TRBD2 | TRBV5-5 | TGTGCCAGCGGGCCAGGGGTAGCGGGGGGGCTTGAGCAGTTCTTC | CASGPGVAGGLEQFF
TRBJ1-6 | - | 16 | TRBD1 | TRBV6-2/TRBV6-3 | TGTGCCAGCAGTTATCACGGACAGGGGAGGAATTCACCCCTCCACTTT | CASSYHGQGRNSPLHF
TRBJ2-1 | many | 12 | TRBD2 | TRBV29-1 | TGCAGCGTTGTCTTAGCGGGTAATGAGCAGTTCTTC | CSVVLAGNEQFF
TRBJ2-7 | many | 11 | TRBD1 | TRBV10-3 | TGTGCCATCAGTGGACAGGGCGAGCAGTACTTC | CAISGQGEQYF
TRBJ1-1 | - | 14 | - | TRBV4-1 | TGCGCCAGCAGCCAAGTCGGGGCATACACTGAAGCTTTCTTT | CASSQVGAYTEAFF
TRBJ1-1 | few | 15 | - | TRBV20-1 | TGCAGTGCCATCTCGCCGGGACTTTCGAACACTGAAGCTTTCTTT | CSAISPGLSNTEAFF
TRBJ2-1 | - | 13 | - | TRBV24-1 | TGTGCCACCAGTGATTTTGTGGGGAATGAGCAGTTCTTC | CATSDFVGNEQFF
TRBJ2-3 | few | 16 | - | TRBV7-6 | TGTGCCAGCAGCTTACGCCGGGGGCGGGGCACAGATACGCAGTATTTT | CASSLRRGRGTDTQYF
TRBJ2-1 | few | 14 | TRBD2 | TRBV12-3/TRBV12-4 | TGTGCCAGCAGTTTGGAGGCGGGGGGCGATGAGCAGTTCTTC | CASSLEAGGDEQFF
TRBJ2-2 | few | 15 | - | TRBV6-2/TRBV6-3 | TGTGCCAGCAGTTACGTCCCGGGTTCTACCGGGGAGCTGTTTTTT | CASSYVPGSTGELFF
TRBJ1-5 | few | 13 | TRBD1 | TRBV29-1 | TGCAGCGCCCAGACAGGGGGAGGTCAGCCCCAGCATTTT | CSAQTGGGQPQHF
TRBJ2-3 | few | 17 | TRBD1 | TRBV7-2 | TGTGCCAGCACCCTCCGGGCGGGACAGGGGGGCGCAGATACGCAGTATTTT | CASTLRAGQGGADTQYF
TRBJ1-1 | few | 14 | - | TRBV7-3 | TGTGCCAGCAGGGTTGACAGGCAGAACACTGAAGCTTTCTTT | CASRVDRQNTEAFF
TRBJ2-3 | few | 13 | - | TRBV11-2 | TGTGCCAGCAACGAGGTTAGGACAGATACGCAGTATTTT | CASNEVRTDTQYF
TRBJ1-1 | few | 13 | - | TRBV29-1 | TGCAGCGTCTACAGGGAGGGGAACACTGAAGCTTTCTTT | CSVYREGNTEAFF
TRBJ2-2 | - | 14 | - | TRBV24-1 | TGTGCCACCAGTCCGGACCGTTACACCGGGGAGCTGTTTTTT | CATSPDRYTGELFF
TRBJ2-5 | few | 13 | - | TRBV5-5 | TGTGCCAGCAGCTTGGGGTCAGCGGAGACCCAGTACTTC | CASSLGSAETQYF
TRBJ1-1 | few | 14 | TRBD1 | TRBV12-3/TRBV12-4 | TGTGCCAGCAGTTCGACAGGGCAAAACACTGAAGCTTTCTTT | CASSSTGQNTEAFF